This T cell receptor beta chain was identified during a study of cytomegalovirus exposure and HLA in healthy donors. Looking at the study overall: A data release that came early held roughly 90 million unique TCRs from HLA-typed donors. Study-wide results and limits: Evidence from a later analysis indicated that most CMV-associated TCR beta chains looked HLA-restricted. Many donors shared some public TCRs, even though most TCR sequences were rare. Indistinguishable V segments, including TRBV6-2 and TRBV6-3, were excluded.

The PCR was carried out with 60 Vbeta primers and 13 Jbeta primers. Assay used: immunoSEQ multiplex PCR; TCRdb lists only in-frame clones, some missing. The top ten clones hold about 3% of a sample with 180,000 or so clones, about four fifths of them seen once. The germline V and J ends were trimmed by 1 base and 0 bases, with 17 bases remaining between them. Germline values: CDR1 MGHRA, CDR2 YSYEKL. The CDR3 covers 18 residues. On this clone: Its antigen remains unidentified.

This sequence joins TRBV4-1 and TRBJ2-3; no firm D call. The specimen sequenced was PBMCs. The source of this sequence is a male donor in good health and CMV-seronegative. CDR3 amino acids: CASSQAHGGTPSTDTQYF. The CDR3 DNA is TGCGCCAGCAGCCAAGCTCACGGCGGTACCCCCAGCACAGATACGCAGTATTTT.